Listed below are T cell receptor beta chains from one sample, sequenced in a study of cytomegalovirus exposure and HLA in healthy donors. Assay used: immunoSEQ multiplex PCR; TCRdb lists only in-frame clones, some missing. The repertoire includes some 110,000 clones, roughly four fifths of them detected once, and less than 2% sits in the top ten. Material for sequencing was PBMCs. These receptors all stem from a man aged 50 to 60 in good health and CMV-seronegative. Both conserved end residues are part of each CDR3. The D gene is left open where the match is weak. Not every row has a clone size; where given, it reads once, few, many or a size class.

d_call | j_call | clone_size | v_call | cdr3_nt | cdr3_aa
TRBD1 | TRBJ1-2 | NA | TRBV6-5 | TGTGCCAGCAGTAGACAGGGGAAGAACTATGGCTACACCTTC | CASSRQGKNYGYTF
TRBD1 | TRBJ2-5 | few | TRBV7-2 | TGTGCCAGCAGCTCGGACAGGTCGGAGACCCAGTACTTC | CASSSDRSETQYF
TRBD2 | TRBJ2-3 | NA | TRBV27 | TGTGCCAGTAGCGGGGGGGCCAGAGATACGCAGTATTTT | CASSGGARDTQYF
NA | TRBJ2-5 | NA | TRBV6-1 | TGTGCCAGCAGTGAAGTGTTACAAGAGACCCAGTACTTC | CASSEVLQETQYF
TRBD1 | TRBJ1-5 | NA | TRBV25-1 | TGTGCCAGCACCCAGGGGGACAATCAGCCCCAGCATTTT | CASTQGDNQPQHF
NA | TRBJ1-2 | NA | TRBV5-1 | TGCGCCAGCAGCGCCCTTGGGGGGGGAAACTATGGCTACACCTTC | CASSALGGGNYGYTF
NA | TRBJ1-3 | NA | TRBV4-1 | TGCGCCAGCAGCCAAGCGGCGGAGGCTGGAAACACCATATATTTT | CASSQAAEAGNTIYF
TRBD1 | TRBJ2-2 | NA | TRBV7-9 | TGTGCCAGCAGACCCACGGGACAGGGGGTTAGCGGGGAGCTGTTTTTT | CASRPTGQGVSGELFF
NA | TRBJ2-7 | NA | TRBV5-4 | TGTGCCAGCAGCCCCAGAACAGGGATAAACTACGAGCAGTACTTC | CASSPRTGINYEQYF
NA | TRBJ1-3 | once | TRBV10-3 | TGTGCCTCCCTTCCGGCGGGTTCTGGAAACACCATATATTTT | CASLPAGSGNTIYF
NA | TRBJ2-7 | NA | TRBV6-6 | TGTGCCAGCAGTAGAACAGGGTTCTACGAGCAGTACTTC | CASSRTGFYEQYF
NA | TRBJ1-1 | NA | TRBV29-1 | TGCAGCGTTGACTCGGTCACTGAAGCTTTCTTT | CSVDSVTEAFF
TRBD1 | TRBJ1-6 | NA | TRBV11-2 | TGTGCCAGCTCCGGGACAGGGGGTTCACCCCTCCACTTT | CASSGTGGSPLHF
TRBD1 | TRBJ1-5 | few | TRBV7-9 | TGTGCCAGCAGTTCTCTCAGGGGGCCCATCTCTTTT | CASSSLRGPISF
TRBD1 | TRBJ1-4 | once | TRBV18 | TGTGCCAGCTCACCCGGGACAGGGGTTCATGAAAAACTGTTTTTT | CASSPGTGVHEKLFF
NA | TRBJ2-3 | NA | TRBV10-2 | TGCGCCAGCAGTGAGTCGAGGGGCACAGATACGCAGTATTTT | CASSESRGTDTQYF
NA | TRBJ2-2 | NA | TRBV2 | TGTGCCAGAACAGTTACAGGCACCGGGGAGCTGTTTTTT | CARTVTGTGELFF
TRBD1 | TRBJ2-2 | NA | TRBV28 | TGTGCCAGCATTACCGGGACAGGGCTCCGAACCGGGGAGCTGTTTTTT | CASITGTGLRTGELFF
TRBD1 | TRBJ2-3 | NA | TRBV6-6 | TGTGCCAGCAGTTACTCGGGGACAGCGAGCACAGATACGCAGTATTTT | CASSYSGTASTDTQYF
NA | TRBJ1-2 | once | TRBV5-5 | TGTGCCAGCAGCTCTTCGATGGGGGGAGCCGGCCTCTATGGCTACACCTTC | CASSSSMGGAGLYGYTF
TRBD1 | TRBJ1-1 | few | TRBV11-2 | TGTGCCAGCAGCTTGCTGACAGGGACGAACACTGAAGCTTTCTTT | CASSLLTGTNTEAFF
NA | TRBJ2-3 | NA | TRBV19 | TGTGCCAGTAGTGGGAGCGCAGATACGCAGTATTTT | CASSGSADTQYF
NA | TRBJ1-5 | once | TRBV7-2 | TGTGCCAGCAGCTTAGTTGCGAGGCCCCAGCATTTT | CASSLVARPQHF
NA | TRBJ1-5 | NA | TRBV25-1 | TGTGCCAGCAGTGAGTCGTTAGGCGGGCAGCCCCAGCATTTT | CASSESLGGQPQHF
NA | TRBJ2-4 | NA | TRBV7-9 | TGTGCCAGCAGCTTAAGCGGACAGATCTATGGCATTCAGTACTTC | CASSLSGQIYGIQYF
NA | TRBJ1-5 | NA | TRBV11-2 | TGTGCCAGCAGCCCGGGACTGGGTAATCAGCCCCAGCATTTT | CASSPGLGNQPQHF